The rows below give T cell receptor beta chains drawn from one sample of a study of blood T cells in healthy people across ages. Using its own MiXCR run on the 5' RACE reads, TCRdb lists one record per CDR3 protein. The top ten hold around 11% of the sample, which has approximately 1.5 million distinct CDR3 sequences, around 35% seen once. The sequenced material came from blood. The receptors shown here come from a woman in her 30s in good health. Each CDR3 is given with its conserved first and last residue. D genes are given only for firm matches. A clone size is listed for some rows: how often the clone was seen (once, few, many), or a class if it is expanded.

d_call: TRBD1; j_call: TRBJ1-1; v_call: TRBV24-1; clone_size: once; cdr3_aa: CATSDSRRGPMNTEAFF; cdr3_nt: TGTGCCACCAGTGATTCTCGCAGGGGGCCGATGAACACTGAAGCTTTCTTT
d_call: TRBD1; j_call: TRBJ1-1; v_call: TRBV10-3; clone_size: -; cdr3_aa: CAISDDRAGTEAFF; cdr3_nt: TGTGCCATCAGTGACGACAGGGCGGGAACTGAAGCTTTCTTT
d_call: -; j_call: TRBJ2-2; v_call: TRBV12-3/TRBV12-4; clone_size: -; cdr3_aa: CATRGSNTGELFF; cdr3_nt: TGTGCCACCCGGGGGTCGAACACCGGGGAGCTGTTTTTT
d_call: -; j_call: TRBJ2-4; v_call: TRBV3-1; clone_size: -; cdr3_aa: CASSHVAGPGAKNIQYF; cdr3_nt: TGTGCCAGCAGCCATGTCGCCGGCCCGGGGGCCAAAAACATTCAGTACTTC
d_call: -; j_call: TRBJ2-7; v_call: TRBV20-1; clone_size: few; cdr3_aa: CSAYDRSSSYEQYF; cdr3_nt: TGCAGTGCTTACGACAGGTCCAGCTCCTACGAGCAGTACTTC
d_call: -; j_call: TRBJ1-4; v_call: TRBV15; clone_size: -; cdr3_aa: CATSSQGIIEKLFF; cdr3_nt: TGTGCCACCAGCAGCCAGGGCATTATCGAAAAACTGTTTTTT
d_call: TRBD2; j_call: TRBJ2-7; v_call: TRBV4-1; clone_size: few; cdr3_aa: CASSQVVGLAARYEQYF; cdr3_nt: TGCGCCAGCAGCCAAGTAGTCGGACTAGCGGCGCGCTACGAGCAGTACTTC
d_call: -; j_call: TRBJ2-5; v_call: TRBV20-1; clone_size: -; cdr3_aa: CSARDSGQYQETQYF; cdr3_nt: TGCAGTGCTAGAGATTCCGGACAGTACCAAGAGACCCAGTACTTC
d_call: TRBD2; j_call: TRBJ2-7; v_call: TRBV20-1; clone_size: -; cdr3_aa: CSARESFVGGSQTSGGFIRYEQYF; cdr3_nt: TGCAGTGCTAGAGAGTCCTTTGTTGGGGGATCCCAGACTAGCGGGGGGTTTATTCGGTACGAGCAGTACTTC
d_call: -; j_call: TRBJ2-1; v_call: TRBV5-6; clone_size: few; cdr3_aa: CASTKWQASSYNEQFF; cdr3_nt: TGTGCCAGCACGAAATGGCAGGCTAGCTCCTACAATGAGCAGTTCTTC
d_call: -; j_call: TRBJ1-2; v_call: TRBV21-1; clone_size: -; cdr3_aa: CTSSWCREPVNYGYTF; cdr3_nt: TGTACCAGCAGTTGGTGCAGGGAGCCCGTTAACTATGGCTACACCTTC
d_call: -; j_call: TRBJ2-2; v_call: TRBV5-1; clone_size: once; cdr3_aa: CASSQRQGTGELFF; cdr3_nt: TGCGCCAGCAGCCAACGACAAGGAACCGGGGAGCTGTTTTTT
d_call: TRBD1; j_call: TRBJ1-1; v_call: TRBV5-1; clone_size: few; cdr3_aa: CASSLGSYRGLGKNTEAFF; cdr3_nt: TGCGCCAGCAGCTTGGGATCCTACAGGGGGCTCGGGAAGAACACTGAAGCTTTCTTT
d_call: -; j_call: TRBJ1-5; v_call: TRBV2; clone_size: few; cdr3_aa: CASKKTGTPGDPQHF; cdr3_nt: TGTGCCAGCAAAAAAACCGGGACCCCCGGTGACCCCCAGCATTTT
d_call: TRBD2; j_call: TRBJ2-3; v_call: TRBV12-3/TRBV12-4; clone_size: -; cdr3_aa: CASSGELAGDIVTQYF; cdr3_nt: TGTGCCAGCAGTGGCGAACTAGCGGGAGATATCGTTACGCAGTATTTT
d_call: -; j_call: TRBJ2-5; v_call: TRBV20-1; clone_size: -; cdr3_aa: CSADPGTRQVRTQYF; cdr3_nt: TGCAGTGCAGATCCCGGGACTCGCCAGGTTCGGACCCAGTACTTC
d_call: -; j_call: TRBJ2-1; v_call: TRBV10-3; clone_size: many; cdr3_aa: CAINRFNEQFF; cdr3_nt: TGTGCCATCAACCGATTCAATGAGCAGTTCTTC
d_call: -; j_call: TRBJ2-7; v_call: TRBV5-4; clone_size: few; cdr3_aa: CAVTVGQVSNEQYF; cdr3_nt: TGTGCCGTAACCGTCGGGCAGGTCTCCAACGAGCAGTACTTC
d_call: -; j_call: TRBJ1-1; v_call: TRBV30; clone_size: few; cdr3_aa: CAWSVSRTRQQWPKAFF; cdr3_nt: TGTGCCTGGAGTGTATCCCGAACCAGACAGCAATGGCCAAAAGCTTTCTTT
d_call: -; j_call: TRBJ2-1; v_call: TRBV5-1; clone_size: -; cdr3_aa: CVSSLYGNEQFF; cdr3_nt: TGCGTCAGCAGCTTGTACGGCAATGAGCAGTTCTTC
d_call: -; j_call: TRBJ1-2; v_call: TRBV5-1; clone_size: -; cdr3_aa: CASSSGTASYGYTF; cdr3_nt: TGCGCCAGCAGCTCAGGGACGGCAAGCTATGGCTACACCTTC
d_call: -; j_call: TRBJ2-1; v_call: TRBV27; clone_size: -; cdr3_aa: CASSLSESAEQFF; cdr3_nt: TGTGCCAGCAGTCTCTCTGAGTCTGCTGAGCAGTTCTTC
d_call: -; j_call: TRBJ2-1; v_call: TRBV11-2; clone_size: few; cdr3_aa: CASGRVGREQFF; cdr3_nt: TGTGCCAGCGGCCGAGTCGGTCGCGAGCAGTTCTTC
d_call: -; j_call: TRBJ1-2; v_call: TRBV19; clone_size: -; cdr3_aa: CASSLGEKPMTYGYTF; cdr3_nt: TGTGCCAGCAGCCTAGGGGAGAAACCAATGACCTATGGCTACACCTTC
d_call: -; j_call: TRBJ2-3; v_call: TRBV24-1; clone_size: -; cdr3_aa: CATSTGYTQYF; cdr3_nt: TGTGCCACCAGTACAGGCTATACGCAGTATTTT
d_call: TRBD2; j_call: TRBJ2-3; v_call: TRBV20-1; clone_size: -; cdr3_aa: CSASERGGGSTDTQYF; cdr3_nt: TGCAGTGCTAGTGAGCGGGGCGGGGGGTCCACAGATACGCAGTATTTT
d_call: -; j_call: TRBJ2-2; v_call: TRBV3-1; clone_size: -; cdr3_aa: CASSQDTGVTGELFF; cdr3_nt: TGTGCCAGCAGCCAAGATACAGGAGTAACCGGGGAGCTGTTTTTT
d_call: -; j_call: TRBJ2-3; v_call: TRBV7-9; clone_size: -; cdr3_aa: CASSPESVTDTQYF; cdr3_nt: TGTGCCAGCAGCCCGGAGAGTGTCACAGATACGCAGTATTTT
d_call: TRBD1; j_call: TRBJ2-1; v_call: TRBV29-1; clone_size: few; cdr3_aa: CSVEIQGQGALGEQFF; cdr3_nt: TGCAGCGTGGAAATCCAGGGACAGGGGGCGTTGGGGGAGCAGTTCTTC
d_call: -; j_call: TRBJ2-2; v_call: TRBV24-1; clone_size: few; cdr3_aa: CATSDLQSTGELFF; cdr3_nt: TGTGCCACCAGTGATTTGCAGAGCACCGGGGAGCTGTTTTTT
d_call: -; j_call: TRBJ2-3; v_call: TRBV5-1; clone_size: -; cdr3_aa: CASRMEGTDTQYF; cdr3_nt: TGCGCCAGCAGGATGGAGGGCACAGATACGCAGTATTTT
d_call: -; j_call: TRBJ2-3; v_call: TRBV10-3; clone_size: few; cdr3_aa: CAISRDPLTDTQYF; cdr3_nt: TGTGCCATCAGCCGGGACCCTCTCACAGATACGCAGTATTTT
d_call: -; j_call: TRBJ2-7; v_call: TRBV6-6; clone_size: -; cdr3_aa: CASSYGEGSRYEQYF; cdr3_nt: TGTGCCAGCAGTTACGGAGAGGGCTCCCGCTACGAGCAGTACTTC
d_call: -; j_call: TRBJ1-1; v_call: TRBV5-1; clone_size: -; cdr3_aa: CASSLWGENTEAFF; cdr3_nt: TGCGCCAGCAGCTTGTGGGGGGAGAACACTGAAGCTTTCTTT
d_call: -; j_call: TRBJ2-2; v_call: TRBV10-3; clone_size: few; cdr3_aa: CAISESMVTGELFF; cdr3_nt: TGTGCCATCAGTGAGTCGATGGTAACCGGGGAGCTGTTTTTT
d_call: -; j_call: TRBJ2-7; v_call: TRBV20-1; clone_size: -; cdr3_aa: CSARAPGSVYEQYF; cdr3_nt: TGCAGTGCTAGAGCCCCCGGGAGCGTCTACGAGCAGTACTTC
d_call: -; j_call: TRBJ2-3; v_call: TRBV12-3/TRBV12-4; clone_size: few; cdr3_aa: CASSLRGAFTDTQYF; cdr3_nt: TGTGCCAGCAGTTTACGGGGCGCCTTCACAGATACGCAGTATTTT
d_call: -; j_call: TRBJ2-1; v_call: TRBV7-2; clone_size: few; cdr3_aa: CASSSEGGRFGNEQFF; cdr3_nt: TGTGCCAGCAGTTCAGAGGGGGGGCGCTTTGGGAATGAGCAGTTCTTC
d_call: -; j_call: TRBJ1-4; v_call: TRBV3-1; clone_size: -; cdr3_aa: CASSQGTALNNEKLFF; cdr3_nt: TGTGCCAGCAGCCAAGGGACAGCCCTTAATAATGAAAAACTGTTTTTT
d_call: -; j_call: TRBJ1-1; v_call: TRBV5-5; clone_size: -; cdr3_aa: CASSLETGPEAFF; cdr3_nt: TGTGCCAGCAGCTTGGAAACGGGACCTGAAGCTTTCTTT
d_call: TRBD1; j_call: TRBJ2-7; v_call: TRBV12-3/TRBV12-4; clone_size: many; cdr3_aa: CASSDTGGSYEQYF; cdr3_nt: TGTGCCAGCAGCGACACAGGGGGCTCGTACGAGCAGTACTTC